The 25 T cell receptor beta chains given below trace back to one sample, sequenced in a study of shared clonotypes between healthy human individuals. Sequenced by immunoSEQ multiplex PCR; TCRdb stores in-frame clones only, minus some. The sample lists about 2.3 million clones; 85% to 95% were seen once. Sequencing input: naive CD4+ T cells from PBMCs. Subset meaning: CD45RA+ positively selected. These receptors came from a man younger than 35 in good health. Some clones in this sample may be carry-over from other donors' samples.

The genes are TRBV7-2 and TRBJ2-2, with 9 bases matching TRBD1. Germline CDR1 is SGHTA and CDR2 is FQGNSA. The CDR3 covers 15 residues. V shed 6 bases, J shed 6 bases, and the junction held 8 bases outside the gene matches. The CDR3 region has the DNA TGTGCCAGCAGTTTAAGGACAGGGGACCCCGGGGAGCTGTTTTTT. It codes for CASSLRTGDPGELFF.

This clone was counted a single time. The chain uses TRBV7-8 and TRBJ1-1, with D possibly matching TRBD1 (5 bases). Trimming pared 6 bases from V and 0 bases from J, leaving 11 bases between. CDR1 and CDR2 from the germline V gene are SGHVS and FQNEAQ. The CDR3 extends over 14 amino acids. DNA for the CDR3: TGTGCCAGCAGGGAGGGGCCTCTGAACACTGAAGCTTTCTTT. Encoded protein: CASREGPLNTEAFF.

CDR3 nucleotides: TGTGCCAGCAGTTTGACTAGCGGGTATCTTAACGAGCAGTACTTC. Translated: CASSLTSGYLNEQYF. The chain joins TRBV28 to TRBJ2-7, with 10 bases fitting TRBD2. In germline, CDR1 is MDHEN, CDR2 SYDVKM. This CDR3 spans 15 amino acids. Germline trimming cut 3 bases from V and 5 bases from J; bases unmatched to any gene: 7.

This clone came up once. J is TRBJ2-7 and V is TRBV7-6; D tentatively reads TRBD1 or TRBD2 (6 bases each). Germline CDR1 and CDR2: SGHVS and FNYEAQ. Trimming shortened V by 5 bases and J by 2 bases, and 19 bases separated the two germline ends. CDR3 length: 16 amino acids. The CDR3 sequence is CASSPYTNGGTYEQYF. The CDR3 coding sequence is TGTGCCAGCAGCCCGTACACAAACGGGGGCACCTACGAGCAGTACTTC.

The CDR3 bases are TGTGCCAGCAGCTTGACGGGGCAGACAAACACAGATACGCAGTATTTT. Translated, it gives CASSLTGQTNTDTQYF. V and J are TRBV7-2 and TRBJ2-3; D may be TRBD1 or TRBD2 (5 bases each). Germline V gene sequence: CDR1 SGHTA, CDR2 FQGNSA. V was clipped by 3 bases and J by 2 bases, with 15 bases between them. This CDR3 has 16 amino acids.

The J gene is TRBJ1-5, the V gene TRBV30; 7 nucleotides line up with TRBD1. V lost 1 base, J lost 7 bases, and 4 bases stayed unmatched. The CDR3 sequence is 13 residues long. Germline V gene lookup returns CDR1 GTSNPN and CDR2 SVGIG (reference sequence). DNA of the CDR3: TGTGCCTGGAGTGGGGACAGTGGACAGCCCCAGCATTTT. Its protein is CAWSGDSGQPQHF.

This chain joins TRBV18 and TRBJ2-1, with D perhaps matching TRBD2 (6 bases). Germline CDR1 reads KGHSH; CDR2 reads LQKENI. The CDR3 is 17 amino acids. The germline V and J ends were trimmed by 2 bases and 0 bases, with 14 bases remaining between them. The CDR3 spells CASSPAFSRGSYNEQFF. The CDR3 bases are TGTGCCAGCTCACCAGCCTTCTCGCGGGGCTCCTACAATGAGCAGTTCTTC.

The chain carries TRBV2 and TRBJ1-1; 8 nucleotides align to TRBD1. The germline V gene encodes CDR1 SNHLY and CDR2 FYNNEI. The V and J ends lost 5 bases and 1 base, in that order; junction bases with no gene match: 3. The CDR3 extends over 14 amino acids. CDR3 in DNA: TGTGCCAGCAGTTGGACAGGGAGGAACACTGAAGCTTTCTTT. This codes for CASSWTGRNTEAFF.

The gene calls are TRBV6-1 and TRBJ1-1; TRBD1 might be the D (6 bases). Between the trimmed V and J ends, which lost 4 bases and 1 base, there was a span of 13 bases. The CDR3 has 15 residues. Germline values: CDR1 MNHNS, CDR2 SASEGT. CDR3 residues: CASSVYRVGNTEAFF. Written as DNA, the CDR3 is TGTGCCAGCAGTGTTTACAGGGTAGGGAACACTGAAGCTTTCTTT.

CDR3 coding DNA: TGTGCCAGCAGCGACCGGGGGTATCAGCCCCAGCATTTT. It is translated as CASSDRGYQPQHF. J is TRBJ1-5 and V is TRBV11-2; D possibly corresponds to TRBD1 (5 bases). The V end was cut by 5 bases, the J end by 5 bases, with 10 bases between. The CDR3 has 13 amino acids. The V gene's germline CDR1 is SGHAT and CDR2 FQNNGV.

V is TRBV5-1 and J is TRBJ2-1; 12 bases are a match to TRBD2. V shed 3 bases and J 8 bases; nucleotides not matched to a gene: 6. Germline lookup yields CDR1 SGHRS and CDR2 YFSETQ. This CDR3 contains 15 residues. CDR3 sequence (DNA): TGCGCCAGCAGCTCGACTAGCGGGAGCGGGGATGAGCAGTTCTTC. Translated: CASSSTSGSGDEQFF. Full variable domain (outside the CDR3, taken from reference TRBV5-1 and TRBJ2-1): KAGVTQTPRYLIKTRGQQVTLSCSPISGHRSVSWYQQTPGQGLQFLFEYFSETQRNKGNFPGRFSGRQFSNSRSEMNVSTLELGDSALYLCASSSTSGSGDEQFFGPGTRLTVL.

The chain recombines TRBV30 with TRBJ2-3; D possibly corresponds to TRBD2 (6 bases). Trimming stripped 0 bases from V and 2 bases from J, with 12 bases between. From germline, CDR1 is GTSNPN and CDR2 SVGIG (reference sequence). The CDR3 has 15 amino acids. CDR3: CAWSVTIAATDTQYF. CDR3 nucleotides: TGTGCCTGGAGTGTAACCATAGCGGCCACAGATACGCAGTATTTT.

The gene calls are TRBV19 and TRBJ2-3, with D perhaps matching TRBD2 (6 bases). Germline assignment: CDR1 LNHDA and CDR2 SQIVND (reference sequence). The CDR3 spans 13 residues. V was shortened by 3 bases and J by 10 bases, with 14 bases between the two germline ends. CDR3 DNA: TGTGCCAGTAGTATGGATAGCGGTTTAGCGCAGTATTTT. This sequence encodes CASSMDSGLAQYF. Drawing the rest from reference TRBV19 and TRBJ2-3, the complete variable domain is DGGITQSPKYLFRKEGQNVTLSCEQNLNHDAMYWYRQDPGQGLRLIYYSQIVNDFQKGDIAEGYSVSREKKESFPLTVTSAQKNPTAFYLCASSMDSGLAQYFGPGTRLTVL.

The chain combines TRBV5-8 with TRBJ2-2; perhaps TRBD2 as D (6 bases). V dropped 4 bases and J dropped 0 bases, with 13 bases sitting between them. This CDR3 has 16 residues. Per the germline V gene, CDR1 is SGHTS and CDR2 is YDEGEE. Here the CDR3 reads CASSRGLVANTGELFF. The CDR3 DNA follows: TGTGCCAGCAGCCGGGGACTGGTCGCGAACACCGGGGAGCTGTTTTTT.

In its sample, this clone was seen a few times. The chain links TRBV2 to TRBJ2-1, with 9 bases identical to TRBD1. CDR1 SNHLY and CDR2 FYNNEI come from the germline V gene. With 4 bases clipped from V and 5 bases from J, the junction kept 6 bases outside the gene matches. The CDR3 is 15 amino acids. CDR3 nucleotide sequence: TGTGCCAGCAGTGTTTACAGGGGGCGGAACAATGAGCAGTTCTTC. Protein: CASSVYRGRNNEQFF.

The J gene is TRBJ2-1, the V gene TRBV2, with 10 bases that match TRBD2. The CDR3 runs 15 residues. V was pared by 5 bases and J by 3 bases, with 4 bases of the junction left unmatched. Germline loops: CDR1 SNHLY, CDR2 FYNNEI. CDR3: CASSLGLANYNEQFF. DNA of the CDR3: TGTGCCAGCAGTCTGGGACTAGCGAACTACAATGAGCAGTTCTTC.

The chain employs TRBV18 and TRBJ2-2, with no clear D. This CDR3 is 15 amino acids long. Germline V gene data show CDR1 as KGHSH and CDR2 as LQKENI. V lost 3 bases and J 2 bases, leaving 10 bases between the germline ends. CDR3 loop: CASSPRRQNTGELFF. The CDR3 bases are TGTGCCAGCTCACCTCGTCGACAAAACACCGGGGAGCTGTTTTTT.

The chain joins TRBV28 to TRBJ1-2; TRBD1 agrees at 11 bases. The CDR3 spans 14 residues. V lost 6 bases to trimming and J lost 6 bases; unmatched junction nucleotides: 6. Germline-derived CDR1 and CDR2 are MDHEN and SYDVKM. The CDR3: CASSTGQGAHGYTF. DNA for the CDR3: TGTGCCAGCAGCACCGGACAGGGGGCCCATGGCTACACCTTC.

The V gene is TRBV18, the J gene TRBJ2-5; unclear D gene. The CDR3 sequence is 17 residues long. Germline lookup yields CDR1 KGHSH and CDR2 LQKENI. Trimming cost V 1 base and J 3 bases, with 18 bases left between them. This CDR3 is CASSPQSWLTDEETQYF. The CDR3 region has the DNA TGTGCCAGCTCACCACAATCCTGGCTGACTGACGAAGAGACCCAGTACTTC.

The chain uses TRBV7-8 and TRBJ2-7; D unresolved. The CDR3 extends over 15 amino acids. With 0 bases removed from V and 0 bases from J, the gap between germline ends came to 9 bases. From germline, CDR1 is SGHVS and CDR2 FQNEAQ. The CDR3 region is CASSLARTSSYEQYF. The CDR3 region has the DNA TGTGCCAGCAGCTTAGCCAGGACCAGCTCCTACGAGCAGTACTTC.

DNA for the CDR3: TGTGCCAGCAGCGTGGGACTAGCGGCCAGAGAGACCCAGTACTTC. This codes for CASSVGLAARETQYF. The chain has TRBV7-9 and TRBJ2-5; 11 bases line up with TRBD2. The CDR3 is 15 residues long. Germline V gives CDR1 SEHNR, CDR2 FQNEAQ (reference sequence). V shed 5 bases and J 4 bases; nucleotides not matched to a gene: 6.

This chain links TRBV6-4 with TRBJ2-1; no firm D call. CDR3 length: 15 residues. Germline-derived CDR1 and CDR2 are MRHNA and SNTAGT. The ends were cut back, 4 bases at V and 2 bases at J, with 12 bases in the middle. In DNA form, the CDR3 reads TGTGCCAGCAGTGCGCGTTTGTCGGCCTACAATGAGCAGTTCTTC. As protein: CASSARLSAYNEQFF.

The CDR3 DNA follows: TGTGCCAGTAGTATAGAGGCCAGGCAGCCCCAGCATTTT. Translated: CASSIEARQPQHF. The chain couples TRBV19 to TRBJ1-5; no firm D call. The V and J ends lost 0 bases and 7 bases respectively, with 7 bases between them. This CDR3 contains 13 residues. Germline CDR1 reads LNHDA; CDR2 reads SQIVND (reference sequence).

This clone has just a few counts. The chain recombines TRBV28 with TRBJ1-1; D not resolved. From germline, CDR1 is MDHEN and CDR2 SYDVKM. The germline V and J ends were trimmed by 10 bases and 4 bases, with 10 bases remaining between them. The CDR3 has 11 residues. This CDR3 is CATRVSTEAFF. The CDR3 nucleotides are TGTGCCACCCGGGTTAGCACTGAAGCTTTCTTT.

On this clone: Other DNA variants within this sample encode the same CDR3. This rearrangement joins TRBV7-3 to TRBJ2-3, with TRBD2 matching 13 bases. Germline trimming cut 4 bases from V and 2 bases from J; bases unmatched to any gene: 3. Germline V gene data show CDR1 as SGHTA and CDR2 as FQGTGA. CDR3 length: 16 amino acids. CDR3 DNA: TGTGCCAGCAGCTCAGGACTAGCGGGAGCCACAGATACGCAGTATTTT. Translating it yields CASSSGLAGATDTQYF. The entire variable domain, with the rest obtained from reference TRBV7-3 and TRBJ2-3, is as follows: GAGVSQTPSNKVTEKGKYVELRCDPISGHTALYWYRQSLGQGPEFLIYFQGTGAADDSGLPNDRFFAVRPEGSVSTLKIQRTERGDSAVYLCASSSGLAGATDTQYFGPGTRLTVL.